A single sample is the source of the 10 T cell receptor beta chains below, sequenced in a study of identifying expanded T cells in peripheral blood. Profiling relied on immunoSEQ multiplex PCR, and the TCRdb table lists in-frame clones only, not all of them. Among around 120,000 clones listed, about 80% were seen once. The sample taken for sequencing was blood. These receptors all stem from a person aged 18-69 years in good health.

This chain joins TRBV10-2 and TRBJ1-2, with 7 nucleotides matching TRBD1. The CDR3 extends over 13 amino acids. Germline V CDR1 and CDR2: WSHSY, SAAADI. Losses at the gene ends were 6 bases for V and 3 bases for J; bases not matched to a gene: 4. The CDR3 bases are TGCGCCAGCAGCTCCACAGGGGACTATGGCTACACCTTC. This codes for CASSSTGDYGYTF.

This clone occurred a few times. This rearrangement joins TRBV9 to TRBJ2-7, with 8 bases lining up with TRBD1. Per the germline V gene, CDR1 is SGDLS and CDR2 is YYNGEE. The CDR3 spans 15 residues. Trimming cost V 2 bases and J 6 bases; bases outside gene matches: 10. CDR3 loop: CASSVGWTGQGEQYF. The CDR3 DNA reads TGTGCCAGCAGCGTCGGCTGGACAGGGCAAGGCGAGCAGTACTTC.

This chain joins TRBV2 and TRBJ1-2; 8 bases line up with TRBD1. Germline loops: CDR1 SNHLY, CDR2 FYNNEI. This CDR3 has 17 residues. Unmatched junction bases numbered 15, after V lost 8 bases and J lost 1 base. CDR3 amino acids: CASVADRAVPGNYGYTF. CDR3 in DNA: TGTGCCAGCGTGGCGGACAGGGCAGTCCCCGGTAACTATGGCTACACCTTC.

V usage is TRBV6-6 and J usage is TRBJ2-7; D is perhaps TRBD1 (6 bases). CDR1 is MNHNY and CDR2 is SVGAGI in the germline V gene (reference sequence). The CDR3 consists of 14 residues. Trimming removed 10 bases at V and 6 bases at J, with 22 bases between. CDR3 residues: CATVRTGYQGEQYF. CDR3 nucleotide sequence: TGTGCCACCGTCCGAACAGGGTATCAAGGCGAGCAGTACTTC.

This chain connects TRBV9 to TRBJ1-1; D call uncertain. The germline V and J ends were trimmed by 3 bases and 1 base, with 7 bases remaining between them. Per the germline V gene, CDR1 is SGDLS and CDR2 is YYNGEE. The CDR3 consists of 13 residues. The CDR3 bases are TGTGCCAGCAGCGCGACCGGGAACACTGAAGCTTTCTTT. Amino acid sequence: CASSATGNTEAFF.

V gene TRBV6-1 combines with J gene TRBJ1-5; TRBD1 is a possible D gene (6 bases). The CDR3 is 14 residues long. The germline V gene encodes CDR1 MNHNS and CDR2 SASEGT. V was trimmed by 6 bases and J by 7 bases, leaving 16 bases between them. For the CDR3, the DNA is TGTGCCAGCAGCGCGGGGGCGCAAGGGCAGCCCCAGCATTTT. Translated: CASSAGAQGQPQHF.

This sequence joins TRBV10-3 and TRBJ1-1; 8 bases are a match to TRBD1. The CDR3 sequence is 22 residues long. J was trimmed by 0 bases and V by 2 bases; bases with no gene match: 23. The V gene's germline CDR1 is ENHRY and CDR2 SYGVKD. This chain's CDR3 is CAISEPIQGVHGTTFMNTEAFF. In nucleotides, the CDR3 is TGTGCCATCAGTGAGCCGATACAGGGGGTGCACGGCACGACTTTCATGAACACTGAAGCTTTCTTT.

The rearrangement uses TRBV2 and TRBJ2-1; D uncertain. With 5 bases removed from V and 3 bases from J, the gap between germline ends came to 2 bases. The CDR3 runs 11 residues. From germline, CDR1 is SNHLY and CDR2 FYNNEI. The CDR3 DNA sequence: TGTGCCAGCAGTTACTACAATGAGCAGTTCTTC. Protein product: CASSYYNEQFF.

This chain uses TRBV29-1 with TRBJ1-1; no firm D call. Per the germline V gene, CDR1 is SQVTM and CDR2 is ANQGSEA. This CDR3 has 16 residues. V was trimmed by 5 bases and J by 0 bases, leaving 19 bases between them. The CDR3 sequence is CSVWARARDLNTEAFF. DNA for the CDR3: TGCAGCGTTTGGGCCCGGGCACGAGACTTGAACACTGAAGCTTTCTTT.

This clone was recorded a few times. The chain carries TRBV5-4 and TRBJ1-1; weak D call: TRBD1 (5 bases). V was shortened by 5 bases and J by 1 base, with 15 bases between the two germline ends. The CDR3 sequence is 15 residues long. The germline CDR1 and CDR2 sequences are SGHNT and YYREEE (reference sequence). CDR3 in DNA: TGTGCCAGCAGAGGGGACCCGATATCGAACACTGAAGCTTTCTTT. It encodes CASRGDPISNTEAFF.